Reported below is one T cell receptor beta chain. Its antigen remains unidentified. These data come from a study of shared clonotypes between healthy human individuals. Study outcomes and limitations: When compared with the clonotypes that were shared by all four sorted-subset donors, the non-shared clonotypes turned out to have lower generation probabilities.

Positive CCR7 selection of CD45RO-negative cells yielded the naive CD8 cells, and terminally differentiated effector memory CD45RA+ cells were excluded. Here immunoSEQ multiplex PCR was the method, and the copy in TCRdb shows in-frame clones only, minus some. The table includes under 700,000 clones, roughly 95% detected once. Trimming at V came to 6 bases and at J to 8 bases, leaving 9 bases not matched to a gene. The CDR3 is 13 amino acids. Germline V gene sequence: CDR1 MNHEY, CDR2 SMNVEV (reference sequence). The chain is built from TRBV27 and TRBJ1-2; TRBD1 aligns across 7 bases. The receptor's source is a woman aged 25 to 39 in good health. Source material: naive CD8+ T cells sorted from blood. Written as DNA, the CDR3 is TGTGCCAGCAGGGGGCAGGGGGTCAGGGGCTACACCTTC. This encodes CASRGQGVRGYTF.